The T cell receptor beta chain under discussion was sequenced for a study of blood T cell repertoires in COVID-19. Overall study context: Italy, Spain and the United States were the sources of the convalescent and acute COVID-19 samples.

Deletions cut 7 bases from V and 2 bases from J, with 18 bases between. The germline V gene encodes CDR1 GTSNPN and CDR2 SVGIG (reference sequence). The length of the CDR3 is 14 residues. The table came from immunoSEQ multiplex PCR; TCRdb's copy has only in-frame clones and leaves some out. The table shows about 160,000 clones, with about 83% occurring only once. Only a few counts were recorded for this clone. The sequencing input was peripheral blood. The chain joins TRBV30 to TRBJ2-7, with D possibly being TRBD1 (5 bases). This TCR came from a man aged 55 to 70 with acute or convalescent COVID-19. The CDR3 region is CAYAPRTYAYEQYF. The CDR3 DNA reads as TGTGCCTACGCCCCCAGGACATATGCCTACGAGCAGTACTTC.